These 27 T cell receptor beta chains came from one sample sequenced in a study of monozygotic twins with cystic fibrosis. The protocol was immunoSEQ multiplex PCR, while the TCRdb copy is restricted to in-frame clones and leaves out a portion. The sample shows some 20,000 clones, 87% of them seen only once. Sequenced input: blood. These receptor sequences come from a woman between 25 and 40 years old with cystic fibrosis.

The chain combines TRBV7-6 with TRBJ2-7; maybe TRBD1 (6 bases). V was shortened by 1 base and J by 6 bases, with 19 bases between the two germline ends. The CDR3 totals 16 residues. Germline V CDR1 and CDR2: SGHVS, FNYEAQ. CDR3 in amino acids: CASSLGVAGTKAEQYF. The CDR3, as DNA: TGTGCCAGCAGCTTAGGAGTGGCCGGGACAAAGGCCGAGCAGTACTTC.

The rearrangement links TRBV19 to TRBJ2-3; D is perhaps TRBD2 (7 bases). V shed 6 bases and J shed 0 bases, with 13 bases lying between them. Germline V gives CDR1 LNHDA, CDR2 SQIVND (reference sequence). The CDR3 loop spans 15 amino acids. The CDR3 DNA follows: TGTGCCAGTAGCTGGGGGGGGCGTAGCACAGATACGCAGTATTTT. This codes for CASSWGGRSTDTQYF.

In this sample, this clone turned up a few times. The chain has TRBV5-1 and TRBJ1-1; D unresolved. The CDR3 spans 11 residues. Deletions cut 0 bases from V and 7 bases from J, with 4 bases between. CDR1 is SGHRS and CDR2 is YFSETQ in the germline V gene. The CDR3 protein is CASSLGREAFF. The CDR3 bases are TGCGCCAGCAGCTTGGGGCGTGAAGCTTTCTTT.

This rearrangement joins TRBV19 to TRBJ2-7; D is possibly TRBD1 (6 bases). Trimming took off 5 bases at V and 5 bases at J, with 22 bases between the two ends. The CDR3 totals 16 residues. Looked up from germline, CDR1 is LNHDA and CDR2 is SQIVND (reference sequence). The CDR3, as DNA: TGTGCCAGTAGTCACAGGGTGAGCTCCCCCCACGACGAGCAGTACTTC. Amino acid sequence: CASSHRVSSPHDEQYF. The full variable domain, rest sourced from reference TRBV19 and TRBJ2-7, is DGGITQSPKYLFRKEGQNVTLSCEQNLNHDAMYWYRQDPGQGLRLIYYSQIVNDFQKGDIAEGYSVSREKKESFPLTVTSAQKNPTAFYLCASSHRVSSPHDEQYFGPGTRLTVT.

This clone was seen once. This rearrangement joins TRBV30 to TRBJ1-2; 9 bases align to TRBD1. V lost 2 bases and J lost 4; bases outside the gene matches: 5. CDR1 GTSNPN and CDR2 SVGIG come from the germline V gene (reference sequence). The length of the CDR3 is 14 residues. The CDR3 bases are TGTGCCTGGAGTCCGGGACAGGGCGGCTATGGCTACACCTTC. Translating gives CAWSPGQGGYGYTF.

This chain connects TRBV6-6 to TRBJ2-7; 11 bases align to TRBD2. The length of the CDR3 is 15 residues. Germline values: CDR1 MNHNY, CDR2 SVGAGI (reference sequence). The V segment lost 7 bases and the J segment 6 bases; nucleotides outside the gene matches: 11. CDR3 loop: CASTKTGTSGREQYF. The CDR3 DNA reads TGTGCCAGCACTAAGACCGGGACTAGCGGCCGCGAGCAGTACTTC.

The chain is built from TRBV4-3 and TRBJ1-1; TRBD1 matches at 7 bases. Germline V lookup: CDR1 LGHNA, CDR2 YSLEER. The CDR3 is 17 residues long. With 3 bases clipped from V and 1 base from J, the junction kept 11 bases outside the gene matches. The CDR3 nucleotides read TGCGCCAGCAGCCAGAAATCAACGGGACAGCCGAACACTGAAGCTTTCTTT. It is translated as CASSQKSTGQPNTEAFF.

The count of this clone is one. The rearrangement joins TRBV6-1 to TRBJ2-5, with D possibly being TRBD1 (6 bases). This CDR3 has 15 residues. V lost 6 bases, J lost 2 bases, and 16 bases lay in between. In germline, CDR1 is MNHNS, CDR2 SASEGT. The CDR3 is CASRSWDIQQETQYF. The CDR3 region has the DNA TGTGCCAGCAGAAGTTGGGACATACAACAAGAGACCCAGTACTTC.

This chain connects TRBV28 to TRBJ2-7, with D maybe TRBD1 (5 bases). V was pared by 4 bases and J by 3 bases, with 10 bases between. CDR3 length: 13 residues. Germline V gene sequence: CDR1 MDHEN, CDR2 SYDVKM. Here the CDR3 DNA reads TGTGCCAGCAGTTGGCAGGGTGGCTACGAGCAGTACTTC. It encodes CASSWQGGYEQYF.

The rearrangement links TRBV4-1 to TRBJ2-5; no firm D call. The germline CDR1 and CDR2 sequences are MGHRA and YSYEKL. The V end lost 0 bases, the J end lost 1 base, and 6 bases lay between the germline ends. The CDR3 runs to 14 residues. As DNA, the CDR3 is TGCGCCAGCAGCCAAGAGACAACCCAAGAGACCCAGTACTTC. Translation: CASSQETTQETQYF.

The rearrangement uses TRBV7-9 and TRBJ1-2, with 7 bases lining up with TRBD1. The CDR3 consists of 14 residues. The V gene end was trimmed by 6 bases and the J gene end by 1 base; junction bases not matched to a gene: 5. The V gene's germline CDR1 is SEHNR and CDR2 FQNEAQ (reference sequence). CDR3 protein: CASRRTGDNYGYTF. In nucleotides, the CDR3 is TGTGCCAGCAGACGGACAGGTGATAACTATGGCTACACCTTC.

The chain carries TRBV6-5 and TRBJ2-6; D unclear. CDR1 is MNHEY, CDR2 SVGAGI, per germline. V lost 2 bases, J lost 0 bases, and 5 bases lay in between. The CDR3 spans 15 residues. The CDR3 is CASSYASSGANVLTF. The DNA for the CDR3 is TGTGCCAGCAGTTACGCGAGCTCTGGGGCCAACGTCCTGACTTTC.

V and J are TRBV7-8 and TRBJ1-2; D call uncertain. Germline-derived CDR1 and CDR2 are SGHVS and FQNEAQ. The CDR3 consists of 12 residues. V dropped 1 base and J dropped 2 bases, with 2 bases sitting between them. DNA of the CDR3: TGTGCCAGCAGCTTAGAAAACTATGGCTACACCTTC. It is translated as CASSLENYGYTF.

The chain links TRBV2 to TRBJ1-5; D uncertain. The V end lost 4 bases, the J end lost 7 bases, and 17 bases lay between the germline ends. From germline, CDR1 is SNHLY and CDR2 FYNNEI. CDR3 size: 15 residues. This CDR3 is CASSGGWATGQPQHF. As DNA, the CDR3 is TGTGCCAGCAGTGGTGGGTGGGCAACTGGACAGCCCCAGCATTTT.

The chain couples TRBV6-1 to TRBJ1-2; 8 bases line up with TRBD1. The CDR3 is made up of 13 amino acids. Trimming at V came to 6 bases and at J to 7 bases, leaving 7 bases not matched to a gene. Germline V CDR1 and CDR2: MNHNS, SASEGT. Here the CDR3 reads CASSQDRVSGYTF. CDR3 nucleotide sequence: TGTGCCAGCAGCCAGGACAGGGTCAGTGGCTACACCTTC.

In its sample, this clone was seen a few times. The genes are TRBV5-1 and TRBJ1-2; D remains ambiguous. The germline CDR1 and CDR2 sequences are SGHRS and YFSETQ. This CDR3 contains 12 residues. With 0 bases removed from V and 3 bases from J, the gap between germline ends came to 3 bases. CDR3 in amino acids: CASSLDDYGYTF. The CDR3 nucleotides are TGCGCCAGCAGCTTGGACGACTATGGCTACACCTTC. The full variable domain, with the rest looked up from reference TRBV5-1 and TRBJ1-2, is KAGVTQTPRYLIKTRGQQVTLSCSPISGHRSVSWYQQTPGQGLQFLFEYFSETQRNKGNFPGRFSGRQFSNSRSEMNVSTLELGDSALYLCASSLDDYGYTFGSGTRLTVV.

This sequence joins TRBV4-1 and TRBJ2-5; 7 bases agree with TRBD2. Germline trimming cut 0 bases from V and 4 bases from J; bases unmatched to any gene: 11. The CDR3 totals 17 residues. Germline V gene sequence: CDR1 MGHRA, CDR2 YSYEKL. The CDR3 spells CASSQEGDGGTLETQYF. CDR3 coding DNA: TGCGCCAGCAGCCAAGAAGGGGACGGGGGGACTCTAGAGACCCAGTACTTC.

V gene TRBV5-3 combines with J gene TRBJ2-7; TRBD1 matches at 9 bases. TRBV5-3 has ORF status, its function being uncertain. Unmatched junction bases numbered 13, after V lost 4 bases and J lost 5 bases. The CDR3 sequence is 16 residues long. This CDR3 reads CARSGASNRGHDEQYF. The CDR3 nucleotides are TGTGCCAGAAGCGGGGCCTCCAACAGGGGGCACGACGAGCAGTACTTC.

The chain couples TRBV5-6 to TRBJ1-1; D possibly corresponds to TRBD1 (5 bases). Deletions cut 4 bases from V and 7 bases from J, with 11 bases between. Germline V gene sequence: CDR1 SGHDT, CDR2 YYEEEE. The CDR3 length is 12 residues. CDR3 sequence: CASSPGTDEAFF. CDR3 bases: TGTGCCAGCAGCCCCGGGACGGATGAAGCTTTCTTT.

The chain combines TRBV7-7 with TRBJ2-2; D not certain. There are 13 residues in the CDR3. With 4 bases removed from V and 5 bases from J, the gap between germline ends came to 8 bases. From germline, CDR1 is SSHAT and CDR2 FNYEAQ (reference sequence). This chain's CDR3 is CASSYRTTGELFF. In nucleotides, the CDR3 is TGTGCCAGCAGCTATCGGACGACCGGGGAGCTGTTTTTT.

V and J are TRBV7-9 and TRBJ2-7; D is uncertain. The CDR3 length is 14 residues. The germline V and J ends were trimmed by 3 bases and 3 bases, with 12 bases remaining between them. Germline V gene sequence: CDR1 SEHNR, CDR2 FQNEAQ (reference sequence). In DNA, the CDR3 is TGTGCCAGCAGCTTTGACGAGCTAGGCTACGAGCAGTACTTC. The encoded protein is CASSFDELGYEQYF. Variable domain in full (rest from reference TRBV7-9 and TRBJ2-7): DTGVSQNPRHKITKRGQNVTFRCDPISEHNRLYWYRQTLGQGPEFLTYFQNEAQLEKSRLLSDRFSAERPKGSFSTLEIQRTEQGDSAMYLCASSFDELGYEQYFGPGTRLTVT.

This clone has a handful of counts. The chain combines TRBV6-4 with TRBJ1-1; TRBD1 agrees at 7 bases. The V gene end was trimmed by 6 bases and the J gene end by 1 base; junction bases not matched to a gene: 2. CDR3 size: 13 residues. Germline loops: CDR1 MRHNA, CDR2 SNTAGT. DNA for the CDR3: TGTGCCAGCAGCCGGACAGGGAACACTGAAGCTTTCTTT. Its translation: CASSRTGNTEAFF.

The chain couples TRBV15 to TRBJ1-2; 10 nucleotides match TRBD1. V dropped 3 bases and J dropped 5; count of bases not matched to a gene: 0. The germline CDR1 and CDR2 sequences are LNHNV and YYDKDF (reference sequence). The CDR3 consists of 13 residues. The CDR3 is CATSRGQGYGYTF. Here the CDR3 DNA reads TGTGCCACCAGCAGGGGACAGGGGTATGGCTACACCTTC.

The J gene is TRBJ2-7, the V gene TRBV9; 7 positions agree with TRBD1. Germline lookup yields CDR1 SGDLS and CDR2 YYNGEE. With V trimmed by 0 bases and J by 3 bases, 3 bases remained unmatched. The CDR3 has 14 amino acids. CDR3 amino acids: CASSVGAGGYEQYF. CDR3 bases: TGTGCCAGCAGCGTAGGAGCAGGGGGCTACGAGCAGTACTTC.

This clone was observed a handful of times. CDR3 coding DNA: TGTGCCAGCAGTGAATTCAGGGGAAGTCAATCCTACGAGCAGTACTTC. Amino acid sequence: CASSEFRGSQSYEQYF. This chain links TRBV6-1 with TRBJ2-7; D is perhaps TRBD1 (6 bases). Germline V gives CDR1 MNHNS, CDR2 SASEGT. This CDR3 region has 16 residues. Trimming took 2 bases from V and 1 from J, leaving 15 bases between them.

This chain joins TRBV19 and TRBJ1-2, with 7 bases identical to TRBD1. CDR1 LNHDA and CDR2 SQIVND come from the germline V gene (reference sequence). J was trimmed by 8 bases and V by 6 bases; bases with no gene match: 3. The CDR3 is made up of 11 amino acids. CDR3 in amino acids: CASRGQRGYTF. In DNA, the CDR3 is TGTGCCAGTAGGGGACAGAGGGGCTACACCTTC.

The rearrangement joins TRBV28 to TRBJ1-5; D remains unclear. Germline V gives CDR1 MDHEN, CDR2 SYDVKM. Trimming took off 6 bases at V and 6 bases at J, with 12 bases between the two ends. The CDR3 covers 13 residues. CDR3 sequence: CASSARPTQPQHF. The CDR3 region has the DNA TGTGCCAGCAGCGCCCGGCCTACTCAGCCCCAGCATTTT.